This T cell receptor beta chain was profiled in a study of cytomegalovirus exposure and HLA in healthy donors. As for this clone: As yet, its antigen is unknown.

Researchers ran the PCR with 60 Vbeta and 13 Jbeta primers. Assay: immunoSEQ multiplex PCR; the TCRdb copy retains only in-frame clones and omits some. The table has some 180,000 clones, 87% seen once. CDR3 length equals 14 residues. Germline CDR1 reads LNHDA; CDR2 reads SQIVND (reference sequence). Deletions cut 3 bases from V and 5 bases from J, with 10 bases between. Points from the study as a whole: It is likely that the observed cluster of highly shared sequence variants was a sequencing artifact.

The chain joins TRBV19 to TRBJ2-2; no firm D call. What was sequenced was PBMCs. The receptor's source is a boy younger than 10 in good health and CMV-seronegative. This chain's CDR3 is CASSMIPGTGELFF. CDR3 coding DNA: TGTGCCAGTAGTATGATTCCCGGGACCGGGGAGCTGTTTTTT. Looking up the rest from reference TRBV19 and TRBJ2-2 gives the full variable domain: DGGITQSPKYLFRKEGQNVTLSCEQNLNHDAMYWYRQDPGQGLRLIYYSQIVNDFQKGDIAEGYSVSREKKESFPLTVTSAQKNPTAFYLCASSMIPGTGELFFGEGSRLTVL.